Below are 8 T cell receptor beta chains sequenced from a single sample in a study of cytomegalovirus exposure and HLA in healthy donors. In the PCR, 60 Vbeta and 13 Jbeta primers were used. Profiling relied on immunoSEQ multiplex PCR, and the TCRdb table lists in-frame clones only, not all of them. This table holds about 160,000 clones, 78% found once. Sequencing used PBMCs. Receptors were obtained from a male donor in good health and CMV-seronegative.

This chain connects TRBV5-1 to TRBJ1-1; a weak D match, TRBD1 (5 bases). V shed 3 bases and J shed 7 bases, with 16 bases lying between them. CDR3 length equals 14 residues. Germline CDR1 and CDR2: SGHRS and YFSETQ. CDR3 nucleotide sequence: TGCGCCAGCAGCTCCATAGGGACTTCCGATGAAGCTTTCTTT. Its translation: CASSSIGTSDEAFF.

V and J are TRBV7-2 and TRBJ2-7; the match to TRBD1 covers 7 bases. This CDR3 has 14 amino acids. Per germline, CDR1 SGHTA and CDR2 FQGNSA. J gave up 6 bases and V 5 bases, and 10 bases lay outside the gene matches. The CDR3 DNA sequence: TGTGCCAGCAGCCCACGGACAGGCCTCCTCGAGCAGTACTTC. Amino acid sequence: CASSPRTGLLEQYF.

The chain carries TRBV2 and TRBJ2-2; tentatively, D is TRBD1 (6 bases). The V and J ends lost 6 bases and 0 bases respectively, with 11 bases between them. The CDR3 is 15 residues long. Germline V gene data show CDR1 as SNHLY and CDR2 as FYNNEI. CDR3 sequence (DNA): TGTGCCAGCAGGAGGACAGACACGAACACCGGGGAGCTGTTTTTT. Translation gives CASRRTDTNTGELFF.

This clone was recorded once. The chain is built from TRBV5-1 and TRBJ2-7; 9 bases align to TRBD1. Germline V gene sequence: CDR1 SGHRS, CDR2 YFSETQ. V lost 3 bases, J lost 2 bases, and 0 bases stayed unmatched. This CDR3 spans 13 amino acids. CDR3 DNA sequence: TGCGCCAGCAGCTGGGACAGGGCCTACGAGCAGTACTTC. Amino acids: CASSWDRAYEQYF.

This sequence joins TRBV7-2 and TRBJ1-2, with D maybe TRBD1 (5 bases). The CDR3 is made up of 14 amino acids. V was trimmed by 5 bases and J by 4 bases, leaving 14 bases between them. Germline V gives CDR1 SGHTA, CDR2 FQGNSA. CDR3 in DNA: TGTGCCAGCAGCCTCTCGACAGAAGCCTATGGCTACACCTTC. Its protein product is CASSLSTEAYGYTF.

The chain recombines TRBV19 with TRBJ1-6; TRBD1 matches at 8 bases. The V segment lost 10 bases and the J segment 7 bases; nucleotides outside the gene matches: 6. The CDR3 sequence is 13 residues long. Germline CDR1 and CDR2: LNHDA and SQIVND (reference sequence). CDR3 nucleotides: TGTGCCACATACGGACAGGGAAATTCACCCCTCCACTTT. Encoded protein: CATYGQGNSPLHF.

The chain uses TRBV5-1 and TRBJ2-7, with 7 nucleotides matching TRBD1. V shed 5 bases, J shed 5 bases, and the junction held 7 bases outside the gene matches. Germline V gene sequence: CDR1 SGHRS, CDR2 YFSETQ. The CDR3 loop spans 13 amino acids. This CDR3 is CASSFEQGNEQYF. The CDR3 DNA is TGCGCCAGCAGTTTCGAACAGGGGAACGAGCAGTACTTC.

The V gene is TRBV5-1, the J gene TRBJ2-7; tentatively, D is TRBD1 (6 bases). This CDR3 contains 13 residues. CDR1 SGHRS and CDR2 YFSETQ come from the germline V gene. V lost 4 bases, J lost 5 bases, and 13 bases lay in between. The CDR3 DNA reads as TGCGCCAGCAGCCTACAGGGAAGCGACGAGCAGTACTTC. Protein sequence: CASSLQGSDEQYF. Full variable domain (rest looked up from reference TRBV5-1 and TRBJ2-7): KAGVTQTPRYLIKTRGQQVTLSCSPISGHRSVSWYQQTPGQGLQFLFEYFSETQRNKGNFPGRFSGRQFSNSRSEMNVSTLELGDSALYLCASSLQGSDEQYFGPGTRLTVT.